Given below is one T cell receptor (beta chain) in context. These data originate in a study of T cell changes during pregnancy in multiple sclerosis. Trimming removed 11 bases from V and 4 bases from J, with 16 bases in between. Per the germline V gene, CDR1 is SNHLY and CDR2 is FYNNEI. The CDR3 consists of 13 residues. Sequencing used immunoSEQ multiplex PCR; TCRdb keeps in-frame clones, though not all of them. Of fewer than 30,000 clones listed, 85% to 90% are singletons. The rearrangement links TRBV2 to TRBJ2-3; the D gene is possibly TRBD1 (6 bases). The sample here was CD8+ T cells from peripheral blood mononuclear cells, taken in the second trimester of pregnancy. The TCR sequence derives from a female donor with multiple sclerosis, enrolled in a pregnancy study. CDR3 protein: CAARQVRADTQYF. As DNA, the CDR3 is TGTGCCGCCCGACAGGTCCGGGCAGATACGCAGTATTTT.